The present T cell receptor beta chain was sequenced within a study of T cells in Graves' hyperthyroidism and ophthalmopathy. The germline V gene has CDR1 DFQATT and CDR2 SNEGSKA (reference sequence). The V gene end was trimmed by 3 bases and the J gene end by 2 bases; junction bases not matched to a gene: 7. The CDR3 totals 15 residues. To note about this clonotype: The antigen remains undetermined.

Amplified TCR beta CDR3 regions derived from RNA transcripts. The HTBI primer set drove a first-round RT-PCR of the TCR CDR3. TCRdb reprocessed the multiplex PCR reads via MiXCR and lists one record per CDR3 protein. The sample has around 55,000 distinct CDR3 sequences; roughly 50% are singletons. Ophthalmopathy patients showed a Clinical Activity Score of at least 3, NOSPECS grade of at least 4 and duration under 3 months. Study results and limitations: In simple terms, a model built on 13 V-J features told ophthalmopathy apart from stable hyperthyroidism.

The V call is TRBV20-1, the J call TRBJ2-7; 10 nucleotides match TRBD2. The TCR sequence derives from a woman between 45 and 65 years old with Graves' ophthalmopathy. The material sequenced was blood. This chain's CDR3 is CSARASGRVPYEQYF. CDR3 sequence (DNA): TGCAGTGCTAGGGCTAGCGGGAGAGTCCCCTACGAGCAGTACTTC.